These 15 T cell receptor beta chains were all obtained from the same sample, sequenced in a study of cytomegalovirus exposure and HLA in healthy donors. The PCR made use of 60 Vbeta and 13 Jbeta primers. Clones were sequenced by immunoSEQ multiplex PCR, and TCRdb holds only the in-frame ones, with some missing. In the table there are under 200,000 clones, approximately 70% of which are singletons. The sequenced sample was PBMCs. The receptors come from a woman between 25 and 40 years old in good health and CMV-seronegative.

Remarks on this clone: The identical CDR3 is also encoded by other nucleotide sequences in the sample. V and J are TRBV6-6 and TRBJ2-1, with 12 bases matching TRBD1. The germline V gene has CDR1 MNHNY and CDR2 SVGAGI (reference sequence). J gave up 9 bases and V 6 bases, and 12 bases lay outside the gene matches. This CDR3 has 16 amino acids. CDR3 coding DNA: TGTGCCAGCAGAACAATCCGGGACAGGGGGCTTCGTGAGCAGTTCTTC. Amino acids: CASRTIRDRGLREQFF.

The chain joins TRBV5-8 to TRBJ1-4; possibly TRBD1 for D (6 bases). Germline V gene data show CDR1 as SGHTS and CDR2 as YDEGEE. Trimming removed 3 bases at V and 5 bases at J, with 17 bases between. The CDR3 runs 16 residues. CDR3 residues: CASSSSTGRLNEKLFF. For the CDR3, the DNA is TGTGCCAGCAGCTCAAGTACAGGGCGGCTAAATGAAAAACTGTTTTTT.

The V call is TRBV5-1, the J call TRBJ1-5; possible D gene TRBD1, 5 bases. The CDR3 sequence is 15 residues long. The V gene's germline CDR1 is SGHRS and CDR2 YFSETQ. Trimming shortened V by 0 bases and J by 1 base, and 8 bases separated the two germline ends. This CDR3 reads CASSLGGGSNQPQHF. In DNA form, the CDR3 reads TGCGCCAGCAGCTTGGGGGGGGGAAGCAATCAGCCCCAGCATTTT.

This clone came up a few times. The CDR3 bases are TGTGCCAGCAGTTTCCAGGGACAGGGCAGTGAAAAACTGTTTTTT. It yields the protein CASSFQGQGSEKLFF. The genes are TRBV28 and TRBJ1-4, with 9 nucleotides matching TRBD1. V shed 3 bases, J shed 7 bases, and the junction held 6 bases outside the gene matches. Germline V gives CDR1 MDHEN, CDR2 SYDVKM. The CDR3 has 15 residues.

The rearrangement links TRBV2 to TRBJ1-5; D remains unclear. The CDR3 consists of 13 residues. V lost 5 bases, J lost 4 bases, and 9 bases lay in between. The germline V gene has CDR1 SNHLY and CDR2 FYNNEI. CDR3 sequence reads: CASSRSANQPQHF. The CDR3 nucleotides are TGTGCCAGCAGTAGGTCAGCGAATCAGCCCCAGCATTTT.

A remark on this clone: The same CDR3 also results from other DNA sequences found in this sample. The rearrangement uses TRBV19 and TRBJ2-2; the D gene is possibly TRBD1 (7 bases). V was shortened by 1 base and J by 4 bases, with 10 bases between the two germline ends. CDR1 is LNHDA, CDR2 SQIVND, per germline (reference sequence). CDR3 length equals 15 residues. The CDR3 sequence is CASSIGQGGTGELFF. The CDR3 bases are TGTGCCAGTAGTATAGGGCAGGGGGGCACCGGGGAGCTGTTTTTT.

The rearrangement links TRBV5-4 to TRBJ2-4; D is perhaps TRBD2 (6 bases). This CDR3 region has 14 residues. The V and J ends lost 4 bases and 5 bases respectively, with 13 bases between them. Germline assignment: CDR1 SGHNT and CDR2 YYREEE (reference sequence). In DNA form, the CDR3 reads TGTGCCAGCAGCCTGGGACTTCATCAAAACATTCAGTACTTC. Translating gives CASSLGLHQNIQYF.

This clone was detected a few times. The chain couples TRBV15 to TRBJ2-7; D is possibly TRBD1 (6 bases). V was clipped by 0 bases and J by 3 bases, with 9 bases between them. CDR1 is LNHNV, CDR2 YYDKDF, per germline (reference sequence). CDR3 size: 14 residues. The CDR3, as DNA: TGTGCCACCAGCAGAGAGGGCAGGGGCTACGAGCAGTACTTC. Translated, it gives CATSREGRGYEQYF. Drawing the rest from reference TRBV15 and TRBJ2-7, the complete variable domain is DAMVIQNPRYQVTQFGKPVTLSCSQTLNHNVMYWYQQKSSQAPKLLFHYYDKDFNNEADTPDNFQSRRPNTSFCFLDIRSPGLGDTAMYLCATSREGRGYEQYFGPGTRLTVT.

The V gene is TRBV7-3, the J gene TRBJ1-1; TRBD1 agrees at 9 bases. The CDR3 has 16 amino acids. V lost 5 bases, J lost 4 bases, and 11 bases stayed unmatched. CDR1 and CDR2 from the germline V gene are SGHTA and FQGTGA. As DNA, the CDR3 is TGTGCCAGCAGCCGACAGGGGGGGGATGCCCGCACTGAAGCTTTCTTT. Translation: CASSRQGGDARTEAFF.

This clone was seen a single time. This sequence joins TRBV30 and TRBJ2-7; no clear D. Between the trimmed V and J ends, which lost 1 base and 6 bases, there was a span of 7 bases. Germline V gives CDR1 GTSNPN, CDR2 SVGIG (reference sequence). This CDR3 spans 11 amino acids. The CDR3 nucleotides are TGTGCCTGGAGTGCGCGAGGCGAGCAGTACTTC. Amino acid sequence: CAWSARGEQYF.

The rearrangement links TRBV4-1 to TRBJ2-7; 12 bases align to TRBD2. Unmatched junction bases numbered 11, after V lost 4 bases and J lost 4 bases. Germline V gene lookup returns CDR1 MGHRA and CDR2 YSYEKL. The length of the CDR3 is 17 residues. CDR3 amino acids: CASSPIPSGGAGYEQYF. DNA for the CDR3: TGCGCCAGCAGCCCCATCCCTAGCGGGGGGGCCGGGTACGAGCAGTACTTC.

V and J are TRBV11-2 and TRBJ1-2, with D possibly TRBD1 on 6 matching bases. CDR3 length: 12 residues. The V end lost 0 bases, the J end lost 13 bases, and 12 bases lay between the germline ends. Germline V CDR1 and CDR2: SGHAT, FQNNGV. As DNA, the CDR3 is TGTGCCAGCAGCTTAGAGACGGACAGTACCACCTTC. It yields the protein CASSLETDSTTF.

The chain joins TRBV7-8 to TRBJ1-1; unclear D gene. This CDR3 region has 11 residues. Germline values: CDR1 SGHVS, CDR2 FQNEAQ. V was cut by 5 bases and J by 5 bases, with 6 bases left in between. The CDR3 region is CASSITTEAFF. The CDR3 nucleotides are TGTGCCAGCAGCATCACTACTGAAGCTTTCTTT.

In the case of this clone: Within the sample, other DNA sequences also encode this same CDR3. The V call is TRBV25-1, the J call TRBJ2-1, with D perhaps matching TRBD2 (5 bases). The germline V gene has CDR1 MGHDK and CDR2 SYGVNS. Trimming stripped 5 bases from V and 8 bases from J, with 25 bases between. The CDR3 covers 17 residues. The CDR3 is CASSNEGPAPGIHEQFF. The CDR3 nucleotides read TGTGCCAGCAGTAATGAAGGGCCGGCCCCCGGGATTCATGAGCAGTTCTTC. Looking up the rest from reference TRBV25-1 and TRBJ2-1 gives the full variable domain: EADIYQTPRYLVIGTGKKITLECSQTMGHDKMYWYQQDPGMELHLIHYSYGVNSTEKGDLSSESTVSRIRTEHFPLTLESARPSHTSQYLCASSNEGPAPGIHEQFFGPGTRLTVL.

The chain uses TRBV7-2 and TRBJ2-7, with 8 bases that match TRBD1. Germline loops: CDR1 SGHTA, CDR2 FQGNSA. This CDR3 contains 14 residues. Trimming took 5 bases from V and 3 from J; bases not matched to a gene: 6. The CDR3 sequence is CASSPRDRYYEQYF. DNA for the CDR3: TGTGCCAGCAGCCCCCGGGACAGGTACTACGAGCAGTACTTC.